The rows below give T cell receptor beta chains drawn from one sample of a study of blood T cells in healthy people across ages. MiXCR, applied by TCRdb to the 5' RACE reads, yields one record per CDR3 protein. The sample gives about 1,400,000 distinct CDR3 sequences, 42% of which show up once; 7.9% is in the top ten. Material for sequencing was blood. Every receptor here comes from a woman aged 18-30 years in good health. Both conserved end residues are part of each CDR3. The order of the fields is clone size, V gene, J gene, D gene, CDR3 DNA, CDR3 protein. A D gene is named only where the DNA matches it firmly. Only part of the rows carry a size: once, few, many, or a class if the clone is expanded.

clone size: once; V gene: TRBV7-3; J gene: TRBJ2-7; D gene: .; CDR3 DNA: TGTGCCAGCAGCTTTAGTCCTGGCGCCGAGCAGTACTTC; CDR3 protein: CASSFSPGAEQYF
clone size: .; V gene: TRBV5-1; J gene: TRBJ2-5; D gene: TRBD1; CDR3 DNA: TGCGCCAGCAGCTCGTACGGACAGGAGGAAGAGACCCAGTACTTC; CDR3 protein: CASSSYGQEEETQYF
clone size: few; V gene: TRBV9; J gene: TRBJ1-3; D gene: .; CDR3 DNA: TGTGCCAGCAGCGTCGGAAGGAAGAGCTCTGGGAACACCATATATTTT; CDR3 protein: CASSVGRKSSGNTIYF
clone size: .; V gene: TRBV7-3; J gene: TRBJ1-2; D gene: .; CDR3 DNA: TGTGCCAGCAGCTTAACTCTGGCAGGGGATGGCTACACCTTC; CDR3 protein: CASSLTLAGDGYTF
clone size: .; V gene: TRBV6-5; J gene: TRBJ1-5; D gene: .; CDR3 DNA: TGTGCCAGCAGTCTTACAGCGGACAGCGCGTATCAGCCCCAGCATTTT; CDR3 protein: CASSLTADSAYQPQHF
clone size: .; V gene: TRBV2; J gene: TRBJ1-2; D gene: .; CDR3 DNA: TGTGCCAGCAGTGGGGGGTCCTATGGCTACACCTTC; CDR3 protein: CASSGGSYGYTF
clone size: few; V gene: TRBV6-5; J gene: TRBJ2-1; D gene: TRBD1; CDR3 DNA: TGTGCCGTCGGGAGAGGGGACAGGGACTACAATGAGCAGTTCTTC; CDR3 protein: CAVGRGDRDYNEQFF
clone size: .; V gene: TRBV11-2; J gene: TRBJ2-1; D gene: TRBD2; CDR3 DNA: TGTGCCAGCAGGTCTACCGGGACTAGCGGGAAAAATGAGCAGTTCTTC; CDR3 protein: CASRSTGTSGKNEQFF
clone size: .; V gene: TRBV6-6; J gene: TRBJ2-1; D gene: TRBD2; CDR3 DNA: TGTGCCGGCAAGCGGGGGGAGGACAATGAGCAGTTCTTC; CDR3 protein: CAGKRGEDNEQFF
clone size: few; V gene: TRBV24-1; J gene: TRBJ2-5; D gene: .; CDR3 DNA: TGTGCCACCAGTGATCCGGACGGCGAACAAGAGACCCAGTACTTC; CDR3 protein: CATSDPDGEQETQYF
clone size: .; V gene: TRBV7-2; J gene: TRBJ2-3; D gene: .; CDR3 DNA: TGTGCCAGCAGAGGGGACGCGCAGTATTTT; CDR3 protein: CASRGDAQYF
clone size: .; V gene: TRBV7-9; J gene: TRBJ1-2; D gene: TRBD1; CDR3 DNA: TGTGCCAGCAGCGAGGGGGCTGTTGGCTACACCTTC; CDR3 protein: CASSEGAVGYTF
clone size: many; V gene: TRBV7-2; J gene: TRBJ2-3; D gene: .; CDR3 DNA: TGTGCCAGCAGTTTAGCGCTCGCAAGCACAGATACGCAGTATTTT; CDR3 protein: CASSLALASTDTQYF
clone size: once; V gene: TRBV7-2; J gene: TRBJ2-3; D gene: TRBD2; CDR3 DNA: TGTGCCAGCAGCTTAGTACTAGCGGGGATTAGCACAGATACGCAGTATTTT; CDR3 protein: CASSLVLAGISTDTQYF
clone size: .; V gene: TRBV6-2/TRBV6-3; J gene: TRBJ2-7; D gene: .; CDR3 DNA: TGTGCCAGTTCACCAGGGGGGGCCAACAATGAGCAGTACTTC; CDR3 protein: CASSPGGANNEQYF
clone size: .; V gene: TRBV4-1; J gene: TRBJ1-1; D gene: TRBD1; CDR3 DNA: TGCGCCAGCAGCCAAGAGGGACAGGCGAACACTGAAGCTTTCTTT; CDR3 protein: CASSQEGQANTEAFF
clone size: few; V gene: TRBV29-1; J gene: TRBJ1-5; D gene: .; CDR3 DNA: TGCAGCGTTGAAGGGCAGCCAAATCAGCCCCAGCATTTT; CDR3 protein: CSVEGQPNQPQHF
clone size: .; V gene: TRBV4-2; J gene: TRBJ2-7; D gene: TRBD2; CDR3 DNA: TGTGCCAGCAGCCAAACCGCCGGGACTAGCGTACTCTACGAGCAGTACTTC; CDR3 protein: CASSQTAGTSVLYEQYF
clone size: .; V gene: TRBV6-5; J gene: TRBJ2-1; D gene: .; CDR3 DNA: TGTGCCAGCAGTCAACTAAACCCGGTGGACAATGAGCAGTTCTTC; CDR3 protein: CASSQLNPVDNEQFF
clone size: .; V gene: TRBV9; J gene: TRBJ1-2; D gene: .; CDR3 DNA: TGTGCCAGCAGCGGAGCTGAAGCGACAAACTATGGCTACACCTTC; CDR3 protein: CASSGAEATNYGYTF
clone size: .; V gene: TRBV4-1; J gene: TRBJ2-7; D gene: .; CDR3 DNA: TGCGCCAGCAGCCAGGACAGAGGGCCCCTCAATGAGCAGTACTTC; CDR3 protein: CASSQDRGPLNEQYF
clone size: few; V gene: TRBV10-3; J gene: TRBJ1-2; D gene: .; CDR3 DNA: TGTGCCATCAGTGATCCAAGGGGGGTTGGCTACACCTTC; CDR3 protein: CAISDPRGVGYTF
clone size: .; V gene: TRBV7-2; J gene: TRBJ1-1; D gene: .; CDR3 DNA: TGTGCCAGCAGCTTAGATTCGGGAGAGGGTGAAGCTTTCTTT; CDR3 protein: CASSLDSGEGEAFF
clone size: few; V gene: TRBV11-2; J gene: TRBJ1-5; D gene: TRBD1; CDR3 DNA: TGTGCCAGCAGCTTTCAGGGGGGCTCCGTGAATCAGCCCCAGCATTTT; CDR3 protein: CASSFQGGSVNQPQHF
clone size: few; V gene: TRBV6-1; J gene: TRBJ2-5; D gene: TRBD1; CDR3 DNA: TGTGCCAGCCACAGGGGGCCTGAGACCCAGTACTTC; CDR3 protein: CASHRGPETQYF